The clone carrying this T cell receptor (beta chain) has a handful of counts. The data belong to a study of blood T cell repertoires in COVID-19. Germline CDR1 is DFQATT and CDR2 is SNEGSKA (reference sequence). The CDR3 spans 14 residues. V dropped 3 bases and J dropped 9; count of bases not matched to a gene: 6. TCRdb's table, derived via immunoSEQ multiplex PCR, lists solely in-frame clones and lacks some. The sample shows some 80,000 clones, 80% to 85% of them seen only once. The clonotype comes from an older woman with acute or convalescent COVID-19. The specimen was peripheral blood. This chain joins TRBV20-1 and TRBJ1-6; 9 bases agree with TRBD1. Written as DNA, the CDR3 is TGCAGTGCTAGTCAGGACAGGGGAATTTCACCCCTCCACTTT. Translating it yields CSASQDRGISPLHF.